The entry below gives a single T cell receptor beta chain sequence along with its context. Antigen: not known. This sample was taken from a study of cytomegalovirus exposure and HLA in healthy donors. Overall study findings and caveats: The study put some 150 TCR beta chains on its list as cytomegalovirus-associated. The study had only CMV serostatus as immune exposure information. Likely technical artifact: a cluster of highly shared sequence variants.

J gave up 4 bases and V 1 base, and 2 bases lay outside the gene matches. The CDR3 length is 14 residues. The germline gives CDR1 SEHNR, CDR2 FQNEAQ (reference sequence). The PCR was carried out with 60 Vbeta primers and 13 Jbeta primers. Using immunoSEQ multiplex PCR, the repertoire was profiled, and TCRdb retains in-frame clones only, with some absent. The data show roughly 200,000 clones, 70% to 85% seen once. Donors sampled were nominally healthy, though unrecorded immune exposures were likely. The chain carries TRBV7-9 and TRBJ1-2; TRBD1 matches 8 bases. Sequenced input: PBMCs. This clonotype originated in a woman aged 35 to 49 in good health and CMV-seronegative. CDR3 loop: CASSLGTGIYGYTF. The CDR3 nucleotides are TGTGCCAGCAGCTTAGGGACAGGGATCTATGGCTACACCTTC.